The 26 T cell receptor beta chains given below trace back to one sample, sequenced in a study of vaccination and CD4 T cells after COVID-19. Treatment: approximately 10-day PBMC culture with coronavirus spike peptide pools or control peptides (ViraFEST assay). Their antigens are not known. With the Oncomine TCR Beta short-read assay, DNA from cultured CD4+ T cells was sequenced. Using its own MiXCR run on the PCR reads, TCRdb lists one record per CDR3 protein. This table holds 7,500 to 10,000 distinct CDR3 sequences, roughly 24% found once. The sequenced sample was CD4+ T cells from blood, cultured in vitro, obtained after SARS-CoV-2 vaccination. Every receptor here comes from a human donor who had recovered from COVID-19.

CDR3 protein: CASTRDSPWPNYGYTF. CDR3 in DNA: TGTGCCAGCACCCGGGACAGCCCTTGGCCTAACTATGGCTACACCTTC. V usage is TRBV12-3 or TRBV12-4 and J usage is TRBJ1-2, with 7 bases identical to TRBD1. This CDR3 is built from 16 residues. The V and J ends lost 7 bases and 0 bases, in that order; junction bases with no gene match: 11.

This clonotype was observed a handful of times. The V and J genes are TRBV20-1 and TRBJ2-1; 9 bases are a match to TRBD2. CDR1 and CDR2 from the germline V gene are DFQATT and SNEGSKA (reference sequence). V lost 3 bases and J lost 1; bases outside the gene matches: 7. The CDR3 consists of 16 residues. CDR3 in DNA: TGCAGTGCTAGGGGTAGCGGGAGACGATCCTACAATGAGCAGTTCTTC. Residues: CSARGSGRRSYNEQFF.

V is TRBV4-1 and J is TRBJ1-1; D not certain. The CDR3 runs 13 residues. Germline loops: CDR1 MGHRA, CDR2 YSYEKL. Between the trimmed V and J ends, which lost 1 base and 7 bases, there was a span of 10 bases. The CDR3 loop reads CASSQALFGEAFF. As DNA, the CDR3 is TGCGCCAGCAGCCAAGCCCTTTTTGGTGAAGCTTTCTTT.

This clonotype is medium-sized. V gene TRBV20-1 combines with J gene TRBJ1-2; no firm D call. The CDR3 spans 12 residues. From germline, CDR1 is DFQATT and CDR2 SNEGSKA (reference sequence). V gave up 6 bases and J gave up 7 bases, with 15 bases separating them. Here the CDR3 reads CSAPSQVGGYTF. CDR3 bases: TGCAGTGCCCCATCTCAGGTCGGTGGCTACACCTTC.

In this sample, this clonotype turned up a few times. The chain links TRBV5-4 to TRBJ2-3, with D uncertain. This CDR3 contains 14 residues. The V gene's germline CDR1 is SGHNT and CDR2 YYREEE (reference sequence). V was shortened by 7 bases and J by 1 base, with 13 bases between the two germline ends. In nucleotides, the CDR3 is TGTGCCAGCGCCTGGGGTAGCCGCACAGATACGCAGTATTTT. As protein: CASAWGSRTDTQYF.

This clonotype was detected only a few times. The CDR3 loop is CASSQEPGETQYF. DNA of the CDR3: TGTGCCAGCAGCCAAGAGCCAGGAGAGACCCAGTACTTC. The genes are TRBV14 and TRBJ2-5, with no clear D. Germline lookup yields CDR1 SGHDN and CDR2 FVKESK. V lost 0 bases and J lost 4, with 6 bases in between. The CDR3 loop spans 13 amino acids.

This clonotype is termed medium-sized. V gene TRBV7-8 combines with J gene TRBJ2-3; a weak D match, TRBD2 (6 bases). V was cut by 5 bases and J by 3 bases, with 15 bases left in between. The length of the CDR3 is 15 residues. CDR1 and CDR2 (germline): SGHVS, FQNEAQ. For the CDR3, the DNA is TGTGCCAGCAGCAACAGCGGGCCTGAGACAGATACGCAGTATTTT. This encodes CASSNSGPETDTQYF.

J is TRBJ2-5 and V is TRBV7-8; D unresolved. The germline CDR1 and CDR2 sequences are SGHVS and FQNEAQ. There are 13 residues in the CDR3. V was pared by 7 bases and J by 4 bases, with 13 bases between. The CDR3 DNA reads TGTGCCAGCACTTTACGTGAACCAGAGACCCAGTACTTC. It translates to CASTLREPETQYF.

V is TRBV6-1 and J is TRBJ1-2; 7 bases align to TRBD1. This CDR3 spans 13 amino acids. Germline V lookup: CDR1 MNHNS, CDR2 SASEGT. With 5 bases clipped from V and 3 bases from J, the junction kept 3 bases outside the gene matches. The CDR3 sequence: CASSPTGDYGYTF. The CDR3 DNA is TGTGCCAGCAGTCCCACAGGGGACTATGGCTACACCTTC.

A few counts support this clonotype. V and J are TRBV20-1 and TRBJ2-7; perhaps D is TRBD1 or TRBD2 (5 bases each). The germline V gene encodes CDR1 DFQATT and CDR2 SNEGSKA (reference sequence). The CDR3 covers 13 residues. V was pared by 5 bases and J by 3 bases, with 14 bases between. The DNA for the CDR3 is TGCAGTGCTGAGGACGACAGCGGCTACGAGCAGTACTTC. It is translated as CSAEDDSGYEQYF.

By sample fraction, this clonotype is medium-sized. This sequence joins TRBV14 and TRBJ1-2; D not resolved. The V and J ends lost 0 bases and 5 bases respectively, with 4 bases between them. This CDR3 has 12 amino acids. Germline CDR1 reads SGHDN; CDR2 reads FVKESK. CDR3 sequence reads: CASSQEAYGYTF. The CDR3 DNA sequence: TGTGCCAGCAGCCAAGAGGCTTATGGCTACACCTTC.

This chain links TRBV28 with TRBJ2-7; D may be TRBD1 (7 bases). V was clipped by 3 bases and J by 3 bases, with 15 bases between them. Germline loops: CDR1 MDHEN, CDR2 SYDVKM. CDR3 length: 15 residues. The CDR3 region is CASSLEGAGYYEQYF. The CDR3 region has the DNA TGTGCCAGCAGTTTGGAGGGGGCGGGGTACTACGAGCAGTACTTC.

This clonotype qualifies as medium-sized. This chain links TRBV7-2 with TRBJ2-3, with 8 positions matching TRBD1. The trim removed 1 base at V and 2 bases at J, leaving 5 bases unmatched. The CDR3 has 16 amino acids. Germline-derived CDR1 and CDR2 are SGHTA and FQGNSA. The CDR3 DNA follows: TGTGCCAGCAGCTTAGGCAGGGGGCGTTTCACAGATACGCAGTATTTT. Protein product: CASSLGRGRFTDTQYF.

The chain recombines TRBV7-9 with TRBJ1-5; D is unresolved. CDR1 and CDR2 from the germline V gene are SEHNR and FQNEAQ (reference sequence). The V gene lost 1 base and the J gene lost 9 bases, with 13 bases spanning the gap. The CDR3 runs to 14 residues. CDR3 residues: CASSLDTTKGPQHF. Written as DNA, the CDR3 is TGTGCCAGCAGCTTAGACACGACCAAGGGGCCCCAGCATTTT.

This clonotype turned up a few times. The J gene is TRBJ1-2, the V gene TRBV6-2 or TRBV6-3, with D hard to call. This CDR3 spans 15 amino acids. Looked up from germline, CDR1 is MNHEY and CDR2 is SVGEGT. Trimming took 0 bases from V and 5 from J, leaving 13 bases between them. The CDR3 nucleotides are TGTGCCAGCAGTTACTCGAGAAGGGAGGCTTATGGCTACACCTTC. Translating it yields CASSYSRREAYGYTF.

This clonotype was picked up a small number of times. The V and J genes are TRBV7-6 and TRBJ1-1; no clear D. The CDR3 loop spans 13 amino acids. Per germline, CDR1 SGHVS and CDR2 FNYEAQ. V was cut by 3 bases and J by 1 base, with 6 bases left in between. For the CDR3, the DNA is TGTGCCAGCAGCTTTTCCAGGAACACTGAAGCTTTCTTT. It translates to CASSFSRNTEAFF.

The CDR3 protein is CASSPPAGMQETQYF. The CDR3 bases are TGTGCCAGCTCACCACCGGCGGGGATGCAGGAGACCCAGTACTTC. V is TRBV18 and J is TRBJ2-5; possibly TRBD2 for D (6 bases). V lost 0 bases and J lost 5, with 13 bases in between. Germline CDR1 is KGHSH and CDR2 is LQKENI. The CDR3 totals 15 residues.

This clonotype is a singleton in its sample. This chain links TRBV24-1 with TRBJ2-2; 7 nucleotides match TRBD1. The CDR3 consists of 17 residues. CDR1 and CDR2 from the germline V gene are KGHDR and SFDVKD. V lost 0 bases and J lost 7; bases outside the gene matches: 10. The CDR3 sequence: CATSDLRGTGAYGELFF. CDR3 in DNA: TGTGCCACCAGTGATTTGAGGGGAACAGGGGCCTACGGGGAGCTGTTTTTT.

The chain is built from TRBV4-3 and TRBJ2-1; weak D call: TRBD1 (7 bases). Deletions cut 0 bases from V and 7 bases from J, with 16 bases between. The CDR3 consists of 16 residues. Germline CDR1 reads LGHNA; CDR2 reads YSLEER. This CDR3 reads CASSQETGTERNEQFF. The CDR3 DNA follows: TGCGCCAGCAGCCAAGAGACAGGGACTGAGCGAAATGAGCAGTTCTTC.

There are a few counts of this clonotype. The chain has TRBV27 and TRBJ1-1; 10 positions agree with TRBD1. The CDR3 extends over 13 amino acids. Germline loops: CDR1 MNHEY, CDR2 SMNVEV (reference sequence). With 6 bases clipped from V and 7 bases from J, the junction kept 5 bases outside the gene matches. The CDR3 spells CASRNRDRGEAFF. The CDR3 bases are TGTGCCAGCAGAAACCGGGACAGGGGTGAAGCTTTCTTT.

The chain recombines TRBV19 with TRBJ2-4; D tentatively reads TRBD1 or TRBD2 (6 bases each). The CDR3 consists of 20 residues. Germline CDR1 and CDR2: LNHDA and SQIVND (reference sequence). Trimming removed 3 bases from V and 1 base from J, with 25 bases in between. The CDR3 DNA reads TGTGCCAGTAGTATTATAAGTGTCGTCGGGGGCCAACTGGCCAAAAACATTCAGTACTTC. Translation: CASSIISVVGGQLAKNIQYF.

This clonotype was detected only a few times. The rearrangement uses TRBV7-8 and TRBJ2-1; 11 positions agree with TRBD2. The V gene end was trimmed by 5 bases and the J gene end by 1 base; junction bases not matched to a gene: 7. This CDR3 is built from 17 residues. The germline V gene encodes CDR1 SGHVS and CDR2 FQNEAQ. The CDR3 spells CASSPLAGGGSYNEQFF. The CDR3 DNA follows: TGTGCCAGCAGCCCCCTAGCGGGAGGTGGGTCCTACAATGAGCAGTTCTTC.

The rearrangement joins TRBV28 to TRBJ1-1, with D uncertain. With 7 bases removed from V and 4 bases from J, the gap between germline ends came to 16 bases. CDR3 size: 14 residues. Germline CDR1 is MDHEN and CDR2 is SYDVKM. As DNA, the CDR3 is TGTGCCAGCACCATGACCGGCCTGGGCACTGAAGCTTTCTTT. Its protein product is CASTMTGLGTEAFF.

This clonotype has more than one count but fewer than ten. The chain is built from TRBV7-6 and TRBJ2-7, with D maybe TRBD1 (7 bases). The V gene's germline CDR1 is SGHVS and CDR2 FNYEAQ. This CDR3 has 15 amino acids. Trimming left V 2 bases short and J 4 bases short, with 15 bases between. Here the CDR3 reads CASSLRGGQAYEQYF. CDR3 DNA: TGTGCCAGCAGCTTAAGGGGAGGACAGGCTTACGAGCAGTACTTC.

The sample holds a few counts of this clonotype. This sequence joins TRBV20-1 and TRBJ1-1; TRBD1 aligns across 7 bases. There are 14 residues in the CDR3. Germline V gene sequence: CDR1 DFQATT, CDR2 SNEGSKA (reference sequence). V shed 6 bases, J shed 0 bases, and the junction held 7 bases outside the gene matches. CDR3 bases: TGCAGTGCGAGGGTGGGGACAGTGAACACTGAAGCTTTCTTT. This translates into CSARVGTVNTEAFF.

The chain employs TRBV6-2 or TRBV6-3 and TRBJ2-1; TRBD2 matches 10 bases. The germline CDR1 and CDR2 sequences are MNHEY and SVGEGT. This CDR3 spans 14 amino acids. V gave up 8 bases and J gave up 6 bases; unmatched junction bases: 7. CDR3 bases: TGTGCCAGCGGACCGGGACTAGCGCCCAATGAGCAGTTCTTC. The encoded protein is CASGPGLAPNEQFF.